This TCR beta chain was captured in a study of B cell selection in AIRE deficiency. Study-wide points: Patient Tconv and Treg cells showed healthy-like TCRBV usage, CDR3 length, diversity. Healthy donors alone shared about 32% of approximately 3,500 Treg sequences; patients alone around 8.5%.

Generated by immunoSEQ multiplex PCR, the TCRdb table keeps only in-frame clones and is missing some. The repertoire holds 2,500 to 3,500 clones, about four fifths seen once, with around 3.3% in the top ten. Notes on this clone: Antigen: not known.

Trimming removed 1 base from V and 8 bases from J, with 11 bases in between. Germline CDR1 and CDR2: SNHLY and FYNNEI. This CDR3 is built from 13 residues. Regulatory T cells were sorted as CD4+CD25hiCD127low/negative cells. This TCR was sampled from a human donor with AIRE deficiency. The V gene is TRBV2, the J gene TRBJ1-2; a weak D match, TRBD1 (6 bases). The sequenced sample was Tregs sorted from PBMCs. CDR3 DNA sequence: TGTGCCAGCAGTGAAGACAGGGAAGGAGGCTACACCTTC. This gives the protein CASSEDREGGYTF.